The source of this T cell receptor (beta chain) is a study of T cells in Graves' hyperthyroidism and ophthalmopathy (dated by TCRdb to between 2017 and 2020). With respect to the entire study: Peripheral blood was sampled at the time of initial diagnosis, prior to any treatment. Once sampling was done, hyperthyroidism patients were given methimazole at a starting dose of 30 mg daily, whereas ophthalmopathy patients were given high-dose intravenous methylprednisolone. TCR Vbeta CDR3 sequencing of roughly 140 peripheral blood samples (approximately 44 ophthalmopathy, around 80 hyperthyroidism and approximately 17 progressor patients) is reported in the paper. For training and testing, the approximately 97 patients in the discovery cohort were randomly divided in a 7:3 ratio. Prospective prediction of ophthalmopathy was tested in an independent validation cohort consisting of 18 hyperthyroidism patients and approximately 16 patients who later progressed to ophthalmopathy. In about six Graves' hyperthyroidism patients, the study also compared T-cell repertoires from thyroid tissue with T-cell repertoires from blood. To identify TCR V-J signatures that set the groups apart, the researchers used a discovery cohort of 90 to 100 patients, made up of under 45 with Graves' ophthalmopathy and 55 to 65 with stable Graves' hyperthyroidism.

Overall study outcomes, separate from this receptor: No statistical method was used to set the sample size in advance, and investigators knew the group allocation. In cross-validation, a model built on a 13 V-J signature told ophthalmopathy apart from stable hyperthyroidism with approximately 90% sensitivity and about 81% specificity, and in testing the same model reached 80%/75%. Most expanded thyroid clonotypes (frequency above 0.001) were also found in blood, which suggests that blood repertoires may mirror thyroid immune responses. In validation, progression to ophthalmopathy was predicted by the model with approximately 67% sensitivity and around 75% specificity, a median of about 6.4 months before onset.

This clonotype was observed many times. The antigen this receptor binds is unknown. No much larger clonotype is one base removed from it; base qualities were not supplied. The TCR beta CDR3 regions were amplified from RNA transcripts. The TCR CDR3 was subjected to a first round of RT-PCR using the HTBI primer set and the Qiagen OneStep RT-PCR kit. A second multiplex PCR round built the libraries, followed by size selection and purification. The libraries were sequenced on an Illumina HiSeq2000 using paired-end 100 bp reads. The authors processed their data as follows. SOAPnuke was used to process the raw data, removing reads that contained adapters or uncalled bases, had a mean Phred below 15, or lacked an exact match to the constant primer or identifier. COPE v1.2.5 was used to merge high-quality paired reads, and clonotypes were defined as unique nucleotide sequences. MiTCR v1.1 was used to align the clonotypes against IMGT TRBV, TRBD and TRBJ reference segments. The analysis was restricted to V-J combinations with a frequency above 0.0001, which together covered about 99% of the repertoires. A TCS score was defined as the ratio between F50 (clonal expansion) and ExV (chaos), using BLOSUM62-based TCRdist between CDR3 peptides within each V-J. Welch's t-statistics and random forest reduced roughly 500 V-J features to roughly 13, which were used in a naive Bayes classifier (R e1071). The public reads were reprocessed in TCRdb via fastp at Q25 and MiXCR, keeping in-frame beta chains. Records with the same CDR3 protein are collapsed into one entry carrying the most frequent genes and DNA. The V and J calls follow TCRdb's processing rather than the paper's. Here the sample has hundreds of thousands of distinct CDR3 sequences; around 15% occur a single time. The top ten hold 10% to 13% of the sample.

Graves' hyperthyroidism was defined as stable when no progression to ophthalmopathy occurred over 18 months of follow-up. Hyperthyroidism patients were newly diagnosed, had a disease duration of under 2 months, and were aged 18 to 65 years. The study excluded patients with uncontrolled infections, other autoimmune diseases, pregnancy or lactation. Clinical symptoms, serum thyroxine and TRAb, thyroid ultrasound, and orbital computed tomography formed the basis for the diagnoses. Ficoll-Paque density gradient centrifugation was used to isolate PBMCs from approximately 11 ml of fresh peripheral blood. Total RNA was extracted using Trizol reagent, and RNA quality was assessed on an Agilent 2100 Bioanalyzer. From cysteine to phenylalanine, the CDR3 is 16 amino acids long. Only the CDR3 portion is preserved as DNA: 48 bases, with reading frame beginning at the first base. CDR1 and CDR2, per the germline V gene, are SGHVS and FQNEAQ. V is shortened by 5 bases, J by 3 bases, and the region joining them spans 20 bases.

Sequences were obtained from blood. The origin of this receptor is a young woman with Graves' hyperthyroidism. Recombination joined TRBV7-8 with TRBJ2-7, with no confidently assigned D gene. The DNA sequence is TGTGCCAGCAGCCCTTTAAGAGGAGCCCTATACTACGAGCAGTACTTC. Translated, it reads CASSPLRGALYYEQYF.